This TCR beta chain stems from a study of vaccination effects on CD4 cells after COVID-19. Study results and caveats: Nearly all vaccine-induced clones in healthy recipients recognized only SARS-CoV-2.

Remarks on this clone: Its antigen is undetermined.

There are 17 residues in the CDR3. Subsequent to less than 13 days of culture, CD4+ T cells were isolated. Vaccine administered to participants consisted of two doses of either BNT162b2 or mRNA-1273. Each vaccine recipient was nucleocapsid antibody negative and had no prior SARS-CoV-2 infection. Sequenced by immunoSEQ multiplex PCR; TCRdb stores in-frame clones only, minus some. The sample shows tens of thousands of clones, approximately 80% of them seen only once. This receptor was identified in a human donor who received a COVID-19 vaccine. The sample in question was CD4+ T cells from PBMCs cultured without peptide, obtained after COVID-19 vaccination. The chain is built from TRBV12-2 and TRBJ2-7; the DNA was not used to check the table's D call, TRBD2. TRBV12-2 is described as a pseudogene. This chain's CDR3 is CASRPCYRTRTAYEQYV. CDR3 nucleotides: TGTGCAAGTCGGCCCTGCTATAGGACTCGTACCGCCTACGAGCAGTACGTC.